The entry below gives a single TCR beta chain sequence along with its context. Its antigen is not known. The source of the sample is a study of vaccination effects on CD4 cells after COVID-19. General study findings and limits: Infection- and vaccine-induced clones contracted markedly late after vaccination.

Once cultured for nine to ten days, the cells underwent separation to obtain CD4+ T cells. Testing of the vaccine recipients showed negative nucleocapsid antibodies and no prior SARS-CoV-2 infection. Sequencing was performed with immunoSEQ multiplex PCR; in TCRdb, only in-frame clones are kept and a portion is missing. The sample carries about 74,000 clones, more than 70% recorded once. V trimming: 0 bases; J trimming: 7 bases; junction bases outside the gene matches: 8. Germline V lookup: CDR1 SGHTA, CDR2 FQGNSA. The CDR3 sequence is 16 residues long. The receptor was derived from a human donor who received a COVID-19 vaccine. The sequenced sample was CD4+ T cells from PBMCs cultured without peptide, obtained before COVID-19 vaccination. This chain uses TRBV7-2 with TRBJ1-4, with 7 positions matching TRBD1. CDR3 protein: CASSLATQGMGEKLFF. CDR3 bases: TGTGCCAGCAGCTTAGCGACACAGGGGATGGGTGAAAAACTGTTTTTT.